The next 18 T cell receptor beta chains were all read from a single sample in a study of T cells in Graves' hyperthyroidism and ophthalmopathy. Using RNA transcripts as the source, TCR beta CDR3 regions were amplified. The primer set for the first-round RT-PCR of the TCR CDR3 was HTBI. TCRdb passed the multiplex PCR reads through MiXCR, listing each CDR3 protein once. The sample carries 480,000 or so distinct CDR3 sequences, 14% recorded once. Source material: blood. The receptors stem from a woman between 18 and 29 years old with Graves' hyperthyroidism.

This clonotype came up many times. The chain couples TRBV19 to TRBJ2-7; tentatively, D is TRBD2 (5 bases). The V end was cut by 5 bases, the J end by 3 bases, with 11 bases between. The CDR3 spans 13 residues. Germline CDR1 reads LNHDA; CDR2 reads SQIVND (reference sequence). The CDR3 DNA reads TGTGCCAGTAGTCCCGACTACTTCTACGAGCAGTACTTC. Protein: CASSPDYFYEQYF.

V gene TRBV19 combines with J gene TRBJ2-1, with 12 bases identical to TRBD2. The junction had 18 bases not matched to a gene; V was cut back by 6 bases and J by 15 bases. Germline values: CDR1 LNHDA, CDR2 SQIVND (reference sequence). This CDR3 is built from 16 residues. The CDR3 reads CASRRGGVTSGRYMFF. The CDR3 DNA sequence: TGTGCCAGTAGACGGGGGGGTGTAACTAGCGGGAGGTATATGTTCTTC.

This clonotype was picked up many times. J is TRBJ1-1 and V is TRBV3-1, with D possibly matching TRBD1 (6 bases). CDR3 length: 16 amino acids. V lost 7 bases to trimming and J lost 6 bases, with 24 bases between them. Germline V gene data show CDR1 as LGHDT and CDR2 as YNNKEL (reference sequence). Here the CDR3 DNA reads TGTGCCAGCACTCTGGCTCGGAGGGGGGCGCACCCTGAAGCTTTCTTT. Translation: CASTLARRGAHPEAFF.

This clonotype was recorded many times. The rearrangement joins TRBV29-1 to TRBJ2-5; no clear D. The CDR3 contains 12 residues. Germline CDR1 and CDR2: SQVTM and ANQGSEA. Trimming removed 8 bases at V and 0 bases at J, with 10 bases between. CDR3 protein: CSSERNQETQYF. DNA for the CDR3: TGCAGCTCTGAGAGGAACCAAGAGACCCAGTACTTC.

This clonotype was observed at least ten times. The V call is TRBV28, the J call TRBJ2-2; D unclear. There are 14 residues in the CDR3. CDR1 MDHEN and CDR2 SYDVKM come from the germline V gene. V lost 2 bases to trimming and J lost 1 base, with 5 bases between them. DNA for the CDR3: TGTGCCAGCAGTTTACCCTTGAACACCGGGGAGCTGTTTTTT. It translates to CASSLPLNTGELFF.

This clonotype came up a few times. The V gene is TRBV2, the J gene TRBJ2-4, with D perhaps TRBD1 or TRBD2 (5 bases each). V was shortened by 8 bases and J by 5 bases, with 13 bases between the two germline ends. The germline CDR1 and CDR2 sequences are SNHLY and FYNNEI. This CDR3 comprises 13 residues. In nucleotides, the CDR3 is TGTGCCAGCGAGCCCCCGGGGCAAAACATTCAGTACTTC. It specifies CASEPPGQNIQYF.

This clonotype has ten or more counts. The chain carries TRBV19 and TRBJ1-2, with D tentatively TRBD1 (6 bases). Trimming stripped 7 bases from V and 8 bases from J, with 11 bases between. The germline gives CDR1 LNHDA, CDR2 SQIVND (reference sequence). The CDR3 runs 11 residues. Here the CDR3 reads CASTGAWGYTF. The CDR3 DNA reads TGTGCCAGTACAGGGGCGTGGGGCTACACCTTC.

Concerning this clonotype itself: A much larger clone differs by one base, so this may be a read error. The V call is TRBV2, the J call TRBJ2-5; D not certain. Germline V gene lookup returns CDR1 SNHLY and CDR2 FYNNEI. V was trimmed by 8 bases and J by 5 bases, leaving 15 bases between them. CDR3 size: 13 residues. The CDR3 spells CASGSNHRETQYF. CDR3 bases: TGTGCCAGCGGTTCGAATCATAGGGAGACCCAGTACTTC.

This clonotype was seen many times. V and J are TRBV18 and TRBJ2-2; 7 nucleotides line up with TRBD1. CDR3 length: 15 residues. The germline V gene encodes CDR1 KGHSH and CDR2 LQKENI. J was trimmed by 2 bases and V by 8 bases; bases with no gene match: 8. The CDR3, as DNA: TGTGCCAGCCACCAAGGGGACAGCAACACCGGGGAGCTGTTTTTT. This encodes CASHQGDSNTGELFF.

This clonotype was counted at least ten times. The chain couples TRBV12-3 or TRBV12-4 to TRBJ1-1; D not resolved. The CDR3 is 12 residues long. The CDR3 is CASGRQNTEAFF. The CDR3 bases are TGTGCTAGCGGGAGACAGAACACTGAAGCTTTCTTT.

This clonotype has a single count. This sequence joins TRBV5-1 and TRBJ2-5; 11 bases are shared with TRBD2. The J segment lost 4 bases and the V segment lost 4 bases, leaving 15 bases of the junction unmatched. This CDR3 spans 18 amino acids. The germline V gene encodes CDR1 SGHRS and CDR2 YFSETQ. CDR3 protein: CASSTTTSGRGRVETQYF. CDR3 DNA: TGCGCCAGCAGCACTACCACTAGCGGGAGAGGGCGCGTAGAGACCCAGTACTTC.

This clonotype was seen many times. The rearrangement joins TRBV30 to TRBJ1-1; D not resolved. The CDR3 has 13 residues. The V end was cut by 2 bases, the J end by 0 bases, with 7 bases between. Germline values: CDR1 GTSNPN, CDR2 SVGIG (reference sequence). CDR3 DNA: TGTGCCTGGAGTCAGAACATGAACACTGAAGCTTTCTTT. As protein: CAWSQNMNTEAFF. Using reference TRBV30 and TRBJ1-1 for the parts outside the CDR3, the full variable domain is SQTIHQWPATLVQPVGSPLSLECTVEGTSNPNLYWYRQAAGRGLQLLFYSVGIGQISSEVPQNLSASRPQDRQFILSSKKLLLSDSGFYLCAWSQNMNTEAFFGQGTRLTVV.

This clonotype appeared many times. The chain uses TRBV28 and TRBJ2-7; TRBD1 aligns across 7 bases. The CDR3 has 12 residues. J lost 5 bases, V lost 6 bases, and 4 bases had no gene match. Germline V gene lookup returns CDR1 MDHEN and CDR2 SYDVKM. This CDR3 is CASSTDRDEQYF. The CDR3 DNA reads as TGTGCCAGCAGCACAGACAGGGACGAGCAGTACTTC. The full variable domain, in which reference TRBV28 and TRBJ2-7 provide the parts outside the CDR3, is DVKVTQSSRYLVKRTGEKVFLECVQDMDHENMFWYRQDPGLGLRLIYFSYDVKMKEKGDIPEGYSVSREKKERFSLILESASTNQTSMYLCASSTDRDEQYFGPGTRLTVT.

This clonotype was found many times. This chain joins TRBV19 and TRBJ2-1; 9 bases agree with TRBD1. V dropped 3 bases and J dropped 6; count of bases not matched to a gene: 9. CDR1 LNHDA and CDR2 SQIVND come from the germline V gene (reference sequence). The CDR3 loop spans 16 amino acids. The CDR3 spells CASSIDRDRVSNEQFF. CDR3 nucleotides: TGTGCCAGTAGTATCGACCGGGACAGGGTAAGCAATGAGCAGTTCTTC.

The CDR3 DNA reads TGTGCCAGCAGCCCAGACTGGGGGGGAGGTGGCTACACCTTC. Translating gives CASSPDWGGGGYTF. V gene TRBV6-1 combines with J gene TRBJ1-2, with D possibly matching TRBD1 (5 bases). This CDR3 spans 14 amino acids. Germline CDR1 and CDR2: MNHNS and SASEGT. Trimming took 6 bases from V and 7 from J, leaving 18 bases between them.

This chain uses TRBV18 with TRBJ1-2; 11 bases agree with TRBD1. The junction had 7 bases not matched to a gene; V was cut back by 3 bases and J by 7 bases. The germline V gene encodes CDR1 KGHSH and CDR2 LQKENI. The length of the CDR3 is 15 residues. The CDR3 sequence: CASSPTGTGGGGYTF. The CDR3 DNA sequence: TGTGCCAGCTCACCGACCGGGACAGGGGGAGGTGGCTACACCTTC.

This clonotype appeared a few times. The CDR3 loop is CASSYQGTGYEQYF. For the CDR3, the DNA is TGTGCCAGCAGTTACCAAGGGACTGGCTACGAGCAGTACTTC. This chain links TRBV6-2 or TRBV6-3 with TRBJ2-7; D perhaps matches TRBD2 (6 bases). This CDR3 spans 14 amino acids. Trimming cost V 2 bases and J 3 bases, with 11 bases left between them. The germline gives CDR1 MNHEY, CDR2 SVGEGT.

This clonotype was recorded many times. The genes are TRBV3-1 and TRBJ1-4; 7 bases line up with TRBD1. CDR3 length: 15 residues. Looked up from germline, CDR1 is LGHDT and CDR2 is YNNKEL (reference sequence). Trimming took 4 bases from V and 3 from J; bases not matched to a gene: 5. The CDR3 loop reads CASSLRGRPNEKLFF. CDR3 bases: TGTGCCAGCAGCCTTAGGGGGCGGCCTAATGAAAAACTGTTTTTT.